This passage covers 8 T cell receptor beta chains from one sample sequenced in a study of PD-L1 blockade in urothelial cancer. Indicated time point: peripheral blood 6 weeks after treatment start. The table came from immunoSEQ multiplex PCR; TCRdb's copy has only in-frame clones and leaves some out. Of some 110,000 clones listed, approximately 90% are singletons. Source: PBMCs, taken around atezolizumab (anti-PD-L1) treatment. All receptors come from a man in his fifties or sixties with urothelial cancer.

The chain is built from TRBV9 and TRBJ2-2; TRBD1 agrees at 8 bases. Germline V gene data show CDR1 as SGDLS and CDR2 as YYNGEE. V dropped 4 bases and J dropped 4; count of bases not matched to a gene: 6. The CDR3 has 15 residues. CDR3 DNA: TGTGCCAGCAGCTTAACAGGGGGTGGCACCGGGGAGCTGTTTTTT. Protein product: CASSLTGGGTGELFF. The full variable domain, with the rest looked up from reference TRBV9 and TRBJ2-2, is DSGVTQTPKHLITATGQRVTLRCSPRSGDLSVYWYQQSLDQGLQFLIQYYNGEERAKGNILERFSAQQFPDLHSELNLSSLELGDSALYFCASSLTGGGTGELFFGEGSRLTVL.

CDR3 nucleotides: TGTGCCAGCAGTGAATTGGGTAGCCAGGGAGGCACTGAAGCTTTCTTT. It encodes CASSELGSQGGTEAFF. The rearrangement links TRBV6-1 to TRBJ1-1, with D perhaps matching TRBD1 (5 bases). From germline, CDR1 is MNHNS and CDR2 SASEGT. The CDR3 sequence is 16 residues long. V was clipped by 2 bases and J by 4 bases, with 17 bases between them.

The V gene is TRBV7-3, the J gene TRBJ2-2; 9 nucleotides align to TRBD1. The CDR3 is 16 residues long. With 0 bases clipped from V and 6 bases from J, the junction kept 5 bases outside the gene matches. Per the germline V gene, CDR1 is SGHTA and CDR2 is FQGTGA. The CDR3 spells CASSLTQDRGPGELFF. For the CDR3, the DNA is TGTGCCAGCAGCTTAACTCAGGACAGGGGTCCCGGGGAGCTGTTTTTT.

This chain uses TRBV29-1 with TRBJ2-5; no reliable D call. The CDR3 has 14 residues. V was shortened by 1 base and J by 4 bases, with 13 bases between the two germline ends. Germline lookup yields CDR1 SQVTM and CDR2 ANQGSEA. The CDR3 DNA reads TGCAGCGTTGAAGGGAGTACAACGCGAGAGACCCAGTACTTC. This gives the protein CSVEGSTTRETQYF.

V is TRBV29-1 and J is TRBJ2-3; D unresolved. With 8 bases removed from V and 8 bases from J, the gap between germline ends came to 17 bases. The CDR3 contains 12 residues. CDR1 and CDR2 (germline): SQVTM, ANQGSEA. CDR3 protein: CSPTGPGSTQYF. CDR3 DNA: TGCAGCCCCACCGGCCCCGGGTCTACGCAGTATTTT.

As for this clone: A junction end diverges from the germline sequence, so it may reflect a read error. The chain uses TRBV7-2 and TRBJ1-1; D perhaps matches TRBD1 (6 bases). Per the germline V gene, CDR1 is SGHTA and CDR2 is FQGNSA. The CDR3 sequence is 14 residues long. CDR3 nucleotide sequence: TGTGCCAACAGCTTAAGTAGGGGGGGCACTGAAGCTTTCTTT. Translated, it gives CANSLSRGGTEAFF. Full variable domain (missing parts from reference TRBV7-2 and TRBJ1-1): GAGVSQSPSNKVTEKGKDVELRCDPISGHTALYWYRQSLGQGLEFLIYFQGNSAPDKSGLPSDRFSAERTGGSVSTLTIQRTQQEDSAVYLCANSLSRGGTEAFFGQGTRLTVV.

The J gene is TRBJ1-1, the V gene TRBV5-5; 7 nucleotides line up with TRBD1. CDR1 and CDR2 (germline): SGHKS, YYEKEE (reference sequence). The CDR3 totals 14 residues. With 4 bases clipped from V and 2 bases from J, the junction kept 5 bases outside the gene matches. For the CDR3, the DNA is TGTGCCAGCAGCCCGTGGACAGGCAACACTGAAGCTTTCTTT. Translation gives CASSPWTGNTEAFF.

This chain connects TRBV4-1 to TRBJ2-2; 12 nucleotides match TRBD2. With V trimmed by 1 base and J by 3 bases, 0 bases remained unmatched. Germline CDR1 and CDR2: MGHRA and YSYEKL. The CDR3 covers 16 residues. The DNA of the CDR3 is TGCGCCAGCAGCCAAGGACTAGCGGGAGACACCGGGGAGCTGTTTTTT. It yields the protein CASSQGLAGDTGELFF.